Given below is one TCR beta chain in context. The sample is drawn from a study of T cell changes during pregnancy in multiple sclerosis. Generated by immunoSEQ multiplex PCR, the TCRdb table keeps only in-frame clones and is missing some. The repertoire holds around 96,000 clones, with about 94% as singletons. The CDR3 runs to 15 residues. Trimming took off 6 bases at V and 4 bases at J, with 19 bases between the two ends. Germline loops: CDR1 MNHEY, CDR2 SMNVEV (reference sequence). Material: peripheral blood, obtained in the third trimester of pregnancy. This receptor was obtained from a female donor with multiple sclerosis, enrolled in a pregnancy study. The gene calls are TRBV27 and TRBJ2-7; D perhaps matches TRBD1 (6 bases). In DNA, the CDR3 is TGTGCCAGCAGCGGAGAAGGGGGAAATTGGTACGAGCAGTACTTC. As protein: CASSGEGGNWYEQYF.